These T cell receptor beta chains were read from a single sample in a study of spatial heterogeneity in lung cancer. TCRdb used MiXCR to reprocess the 5' RACE reads, holding one entry per CDR3 protein. Of some 10,000 distinct CDR3 sequences listed, 9.5% to 15% are singletons. The material was lung tumor tissue, obtained at surgery. Every receptor here comes from a male donor with early-stage non-small cell lung cancer. CDR3s include the opening cysteine and the closing phenylalanine or tryptophan. Fields, in order: V gene, J gene, D gene, clone size, CDR3 DNA, CDR3 protein. D genes are given only for firm matches. Expanded clones get a size class; other rows say once, few or many, or leave the size out.

TRBV7-2	TRBJ2-7	-	many	TGTGCCAGCAGCCTCCAGGGGATGCCAACCTCCGAGCAGTACTTC	CASSLQGMPTSEQYF
TRBV10-3	TRBJ1-3	-	-	TGTGCCATCGCAGAATCAGGAAACACCATATATTTT	CAIAESGNTIYF
TRBV7-8	TRBJ2-1	TRBD1	many	TGTGCCAGCAGCTTAAGGAAAAGGGGGCAGAATGAGCAGTTCTTC	CASSLRKRGQNEQFF
TRBV10-3	TRBJ1-4	-	many	TGTGCCATCAGTGAGTCACAGGGCCCTGAAAAACTGTTTTTT	CAISESQGPEKLFF
TRBV7-2	TRBJ2-7	TRBD2	many	TGTGCCAGCCTGGACGAGCGGGGCTCCTACGAGCAGTACTTC	CASLDERGSYEQYF
TRBV11-2	TRBJ2-3	TRBD1	many	TGTGCCAGCAGCCGGGACAGGGCGCAAGATACGCAGTATTTT	CASSRDRAQDTQYF
TRBV4-3	TRBJ1-6	TRBD1	few	TGCGCCAGCAGCCAGGGACAGGGGGCATATTCACCCCTCCACTTT	CASSQGQGAYSPLHF
TRBV5-1	TRBJ2-7	-	medium-sized	TGCGCCAGCACCGACAGTCCCTACGAGCAGTACTTC	CASTDSPYEQYF
TRBV6-5	TRBJ1-6	-	many	TGTGCCAGCAGTTTATATGGGGATTCACCCCTCCACTTT	CASSLYGDSPLHF
TRBV10-1	TRBJ2-7	-	few	TGCGCCAGCAGTGAGTTTGCGAACTACGAGCAGTACTTC	CASSEFANYEQYF
TRBV7-2	TRBJ1-3	TRBD1	-	TGTGCCAGCAGCCAGACAGGGACTGGAAACACCATATATTTT	CASSQTGTGNTIYF
TRBV5-1	TRBJ2-7	TRBD1	few	TGCGCCAGCAGCTCCCCGGACAGGGGAGCCTACGAGCAGTACTTC	CASSSPDRGAYEQYF
TRBV5-1	TRBJ2-7	-	-	TGCGCCAGCAGCGAAACCGGGCTGCGCTCCTACGAGCAGTACTTC	CASSETGLRSYEQYF
TRBV28	TRBJ1-4	TRBD1	-	TGTGCCTGTCACGGGACAGCAGATGAAAAACTGTTTTTT	CACHGTADEKLFF
TRBV5-6	TRBJ2-1	TRBD1	few	TGTGCCAGCAGTTTCCCGGGACAGCCCAATGAGCAGTTCTTC	CASSFPGQPNEQFF
TRBV20-1	TRBJ1-2	-	-	TGCAGTGCTAGGACCTTCGGTTATGGCTACACCTTC	CSARTFGYGYTF
TRBV5-5	TRBJ2-7	TRBD2	-	TGTGCCAGCAGTGTCGCCGGGACTACTGCTTACGAGCAGTACTTC	CASSVAGTTAYEQYF
TRBV7-2	TRBJ2-1	TRBD1	many	TGTGCCAGCAGCCTCGGGACAGACTACAATGAGCAGTTCTTC	CASSLGTDYNEQFF
TRBV4-1	TRBJ1-3	-	few	TGCGCCAGCAGCCAAAACACGGCCGGGGACACCATATATTTT	CASSQNTAGDTIYF
TRBV6-2/TRBV6-3	TRBJ2-5	TRBD2	few	TGTGCCAGCAGCTCCGCCCTAGCGGGGGGTGGAGAGACCCAGTACTTC	CASSSALAGGGETQYF
TRBV7-2	TRBJ2-3	-	medium-sized	TGTGCCAGCAGCCGATGGGGCGAGAAAACAGATACGCAGTATTTT	CASSRWGEKTDTQYF
TRBV2	TRBJ1-1	TRBD1	-	TGTGCCAGCGGTGCACAGGGGGTGGTGACTGAAGCTTTCTTT	CASGAQGVVTEAFF
TRBV11-2	TRBJ2-3	-	-	TGTGCCAGCAGCAGGGGCCCCATCACAGATACGCAGTATTTT	CASSRGPITDTQYF
TRBV7-6	TRBJ2-7	TRBD1	few	TGTGCCAGCAGCTTAGAACAGGGGGGCGAGCAGTACTTC	CASSLEQGGEQYF
TRBV25-1	TRBJ2-6	TRBD1	few	TGTGCCAGCAGAGGGACAGCTTTCTCTGGGGCCAACGTCCTGACTTTC	CASRGTAFSGANVLTF
TRBV7-9	TRBJ2-7	-	many	TGTGCCAGCAGCTCTCCCAGCCGACAGCCTTCCTACGAGCAGTACTTC	CASSSPSRQPSYEQYF
TRBV28	TRBJ1-1	-	many	TGTGCCAGCAGTTTAGAGACTACTGAAGCTTTCTTT	CASSLETTEAFF
TRBV6-6	TRBJ1-2	-	few	TGTGCCAGCAGTCCCCAGGGTACCAATGGCTACACCTTC	CASSPQGTNGYTF
TRBV3-1	TRBJ2-3	TRBD2	many	TGTGCCAGCAGCCCCTTCATGGGACTAGCGGGGGTACCAGATACGCAGTATTTT	CASSPFMGLAGVPDTQYF
TRBV2	TRBJ2-5	TRBD2	many	TGTGCCAGCAACCCGGGGGGTGAGACCCAGTACTTC	CASNPGGETQYF
TRBV7-2	TRBJ2-5	TRBD1	few	TGTGCCAGCAGCTTGTGGACAGGGGCCGAGACCCAGTACTTC	CASSLWTGAETQYF
TRBV7-2	TRBJ1-5	-	many	TGTGCCAGCAGCGATTCTGGTCAGCCCCAGCATTTT	CASSDSGQPQHF
TRBV20-1	TRBJ1-4	-	few	TGCAGTGCTCCTAATAATGAAAAACTGTTTTTT	CSAPNNEKLFF
TRBV4-1	TRBJ2-7	-	-	TGCGCCAGCAGCCAAGATGGGCCGCTGACCGGGGAACCCCACGAGCAGTACTTC	CASSQDGPLTGEPHEQYF
TRBV28	TRBJ2-5	-	medium-sized	TGTGCCAGCAGTTTACATCTCCAGACCCAGTACTTC	CASSLHLQTQYF
TRBV4-3	TRBJ1-2	-	few	TGCGCCAGCAGCCAAGATCGAGGGGGGTACTATGGCTACACCTTC	CASSQDRGGYYGYTF
TRBV11-2	TRBJ2-3	TRBD1	medium-sized	TGTGCCAGCGCACACGAAGCCATCAGGGGGCGTCCCCGATCGGATACGCAGTATTTT	CASAHEAIRGRPRSDTQYF
TRBV28	TRBJ1-1	-	few	TGTGCCAGCAACAGGGTACAGGGTGGCACTGAAGCTTTCTTT	CASNRVQGGTEAFF
TRBV11-2	TRBJ2-3	-	-	TGTGCCAGCAGCCTATCAGATACGCAGTATTTT	CASSLSDTQYF
TRBV7-8	TRBJ1-6	TRBD1	-	TGTGCCAGCAGCCCGGACAGGGGGTTTAATTCACCCCTCCACTTT	CASSPDRGFNSPLHF
TRBV20-1	TRBJ2-3	TRBD2	-	TGCAGTGCTAGAGCACCGGGGGGTCTAGCGGGGCCAGATACGCAGTATTTT	CSARAPGGLAGPDTQYF
TRBV5-6	TRBJ2-7	-	few	TGTGCCAGCAGCCGGCCTTTAAACGAGCAGTACTTC	CASSRPLNEQYF
TRBV7-2	TRBJ2-7	-	many	TGTGCCAGCAGCTTAGTATCCATTGGACAGAACTACGAGCAGTACTTC	CASSLVSIGQNYEQYF
TRBV7-2	TRBJ2-3	-	-	TGTGCCAGCAGCTTAGCCGTGTCAGATACGCAGTATTTT	CASSLAVSDTQYF
TRBV4-1	TRBJ1-1	-	many	TGCGCCAGCAGCCCCCGGGACGGGCACACTGAAGCTTTCTTT	CASSPRDGHTEAFF
TRBV10-3	TRBJ2-3	TRBD2	-	TGTGCCACCGGGACTAGTAATTCTGGCACAGATACGCAGTATTTT	CATGTSNSGTDTQYF
TRBV20-1	TRBJ1-1	-	-	TGCAGTGCTAGAGAAGGGGAGTTCGGTTTCTTT	CSAREGEFGFF